This T cell receptor beta chain was observed in a study of T cells in Graves' hyperthyroidism and ophthalmopathy. Points from the study as a whole: Blood shared most expanded thyroid clonotypes above 0.001.

In this sample, this clonotype turned up many times. As yet, its antigen is unknown. The study left out patients who had uncontrolled infection, other autoimmune disease, pregnancy or lactation. Diagnosis relied on clinical symptoms, serum thyroxine and TRAb, thyroid ultrasound and orbital computed tomography. V gave up 0 bases and J gave up 7 bases, with 12 bases separating them. Germline values: CDR1 MNHEY, CDR2 SVGEGT. The CDR3 has 14 amino acids. From RNA transcripts, TCR beta CDR3 regions were amplified. Initially, a first-round RT-PCR of the TCR CDR3 employed the HTBI primer set. TCRdb ran MiXCR on the multiplex PCR reads and lists one entry per CDR3 protein. The repertoire holds a few hundred thousand distinct CDR3 sequences, 35% to 50% seen once, with 44% in the top ten.

Sequencing was performed on peripheral blood or thyroid tissue (not recorded which). This TCR came from an adult woman with Graves' disease, either hyperthyroidism or ophthalmopathy (not recorded which). The chain employs TRBV6-2 or TRBV6-3 and TRBJ1-2; tentatively, D is TRBD1 (5 bases). CDR3 DNA: TGTGCCAGCAGTTACTCCCGGGACGGCATTGGCTACACCTTC. As protein: CASSYSRDGIGYTF.